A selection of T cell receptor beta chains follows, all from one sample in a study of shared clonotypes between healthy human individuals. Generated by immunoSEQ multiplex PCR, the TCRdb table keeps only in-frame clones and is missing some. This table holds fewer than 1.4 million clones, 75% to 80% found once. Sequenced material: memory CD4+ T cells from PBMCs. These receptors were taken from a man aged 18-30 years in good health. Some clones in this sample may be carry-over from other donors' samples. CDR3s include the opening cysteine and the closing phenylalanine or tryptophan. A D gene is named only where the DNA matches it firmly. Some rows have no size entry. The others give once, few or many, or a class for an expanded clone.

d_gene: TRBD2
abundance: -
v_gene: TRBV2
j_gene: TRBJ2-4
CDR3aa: CASRPTSGINIQYF
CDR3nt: TGTGCCAGCAGGCCGACTAGCGGTATAAACATTCAGTACTTC

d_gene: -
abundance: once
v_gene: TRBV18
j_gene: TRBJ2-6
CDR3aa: CASSPTVAGANVLTF
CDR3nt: TGTGCCAGCTCACCTACCGTAGCGGGGGCCAACGTCCTGACTTTC

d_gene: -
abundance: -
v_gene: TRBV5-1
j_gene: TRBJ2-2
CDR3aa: CASSIRGGTGELFF
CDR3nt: TGCGCCAGCAGCATCCGAGGGGGCACCGGGGAGCTGTTTTTT

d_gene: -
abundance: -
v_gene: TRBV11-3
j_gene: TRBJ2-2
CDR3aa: CASSFTRAGELFF
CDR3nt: TGTGCCAGCAGCTTTACTAGGGCCGGGGAGCTGTTTTTT

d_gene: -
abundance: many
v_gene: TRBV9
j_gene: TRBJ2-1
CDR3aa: CASSVGRDEQFF
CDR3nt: TGTGCCAGCAGCGTAGGCAGGGATGAGCAGTTCTTC

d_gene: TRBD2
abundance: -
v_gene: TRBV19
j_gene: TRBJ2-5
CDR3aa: CASSIRLAGETQYF
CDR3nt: TGTGCCAGTAGTATTCGTCTAGCGGGGGAGACCCAGTACTTC

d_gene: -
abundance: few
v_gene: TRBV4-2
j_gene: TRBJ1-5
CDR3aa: CASSQEGADDPRPQHF
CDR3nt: TGTGCCAGCAGCCAAGAGGGGGCAGATGACCCCCGGCCCCAGCATTTT

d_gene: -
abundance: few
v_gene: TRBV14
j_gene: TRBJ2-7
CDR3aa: CASSLRTLGYEQYF
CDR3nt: TGTGCCAGCAGCCTACGAACCCTCGGCTACGAGCAGTACTTC

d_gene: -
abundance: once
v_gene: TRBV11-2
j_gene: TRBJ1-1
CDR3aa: CASSLRMNTEAFF
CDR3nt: TGTGCCAGCAGCTTACGCATGAACACTGAAGCTTTCTTT

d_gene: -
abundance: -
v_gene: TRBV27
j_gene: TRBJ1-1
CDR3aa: CASSPSPGLTEAFF
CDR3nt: TGTGCCAGCAGTCCCAGTCCGGGGTTGACTGAAGCTTTCTTT

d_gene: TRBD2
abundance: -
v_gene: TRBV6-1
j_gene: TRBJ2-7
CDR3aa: CASSGEGEQYF
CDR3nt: TGTGCCAGCAGTGGGGAGGGCGAGCAGTACTTC

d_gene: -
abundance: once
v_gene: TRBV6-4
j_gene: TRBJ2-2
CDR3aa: CASSPLRANTGELFF
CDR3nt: TGTGCCAGCAGTCCCCTCAGGGCGAACACCGGGGAGCTGTTTTTT

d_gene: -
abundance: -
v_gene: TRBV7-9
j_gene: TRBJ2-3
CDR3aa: CAKGPPTDTQYF
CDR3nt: TGTGCGAAAGGGCCCCCCACAGATACGCAGTATTTT

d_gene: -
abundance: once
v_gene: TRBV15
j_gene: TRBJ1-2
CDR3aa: CATSRDLVANYGYTF
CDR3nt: TGTGCCACCAGCAGAGATCTGGTCGCCAACTATGGCTACACCTTC

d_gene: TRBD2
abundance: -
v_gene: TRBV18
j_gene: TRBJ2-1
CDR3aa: CASSPGTSGDNEQFF
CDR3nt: TGTGCCAGCTCACCTGGGACTAGCGGGGACAATGAGCAGTTCTTC

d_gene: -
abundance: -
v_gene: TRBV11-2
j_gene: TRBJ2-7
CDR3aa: CASSLGPRYEQYF
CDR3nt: TGTGCCAGCAGCTTAGGGCCACGCTACGAGCAGTACTTC

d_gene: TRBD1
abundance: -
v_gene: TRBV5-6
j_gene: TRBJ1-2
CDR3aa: CASSWDRANYGYTF
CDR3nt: TGTGCCAGCAGCTGGGACAGAGCTAACTATGGCTACACCTTC

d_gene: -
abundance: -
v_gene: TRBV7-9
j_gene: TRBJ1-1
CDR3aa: CASSLIGRQGTEAFF
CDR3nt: TGTGCCAGCAGCTTAATAGGGCGGCAGGGCACTGAAGCTTTCTTT

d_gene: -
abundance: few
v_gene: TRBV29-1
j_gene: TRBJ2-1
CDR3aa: CSVVMWDLRNNEQFF
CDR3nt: TGCAGCGTTGTTATGTGGGACCTCAGAAACAATGAGCAGTTCTTC

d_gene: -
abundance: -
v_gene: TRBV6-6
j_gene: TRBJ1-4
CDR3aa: CASSYFGEGRNEKLFF
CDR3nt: TGTGCCAGCAGTTACTTTGGCGAGGGTAGGAATGAAAAACTGTTTTTT

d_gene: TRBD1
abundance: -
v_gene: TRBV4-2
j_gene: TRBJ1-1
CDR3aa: CASSQERYRGRGAFF
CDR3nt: TGTGCCAGCAGCCAAGAGCGGTACAGGGGGCGCGGAGCTTTCTTT

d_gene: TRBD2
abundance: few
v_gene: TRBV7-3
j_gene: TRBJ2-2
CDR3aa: CASSFTGGSGELFF
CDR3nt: TGTGCCAGCAGCTTTACGGGAGGGTCCGGGGAGCTGTTTTTT

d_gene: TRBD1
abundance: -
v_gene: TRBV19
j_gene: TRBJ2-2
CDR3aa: CASSSQGAGTGELFF
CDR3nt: TGTGCCAGTAGTAGCCAGGGGGCCGGCACCGGGGAGCTGTTTTTT

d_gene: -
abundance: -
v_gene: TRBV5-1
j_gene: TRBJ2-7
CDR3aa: CATPRRDATHEQYF
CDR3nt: TGCGCCACCCCTCGGAGGGACGCCACCCACGAGCAGTACTTC

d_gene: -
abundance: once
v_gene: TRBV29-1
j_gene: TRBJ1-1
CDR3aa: CSVVRGSTEAFF
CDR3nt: TGCAGCGTTGTCCGCGGGAGCACTGAAGCTTTCTTT

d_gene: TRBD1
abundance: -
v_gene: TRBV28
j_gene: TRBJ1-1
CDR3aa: CASSLWGTGGRGTEAFF
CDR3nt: TGTGCCAGCAGTTTATGGGGGACAGGGGGCCGGGGCACTGAAGCTTTCTTT

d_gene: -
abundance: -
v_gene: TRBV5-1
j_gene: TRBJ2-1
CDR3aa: CASSLVQDNEQFF
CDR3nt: TGCGCCAGCAGCTTGGTACAAGACAATGAGCAGTTCTTC

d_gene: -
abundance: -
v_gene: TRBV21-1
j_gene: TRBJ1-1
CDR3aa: CASSHREHNTEAFF
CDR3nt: TGTGCCAGCAGCCACAGGGAACATAACACTGAAGCTTTCTTT

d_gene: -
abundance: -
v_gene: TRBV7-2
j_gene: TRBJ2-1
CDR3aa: CASSLVSLAEQFF
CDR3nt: TGTGCCAGCAGCTTAGTCAGCCTCGCTGAGCAGTTCTTC

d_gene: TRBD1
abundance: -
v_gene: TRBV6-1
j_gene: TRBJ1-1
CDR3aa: CASKSDGTVNTEAFF
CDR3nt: TGTGCCAGCAAGTCGGACGGGACAGTGAACACTGAAGCTTTCTTT

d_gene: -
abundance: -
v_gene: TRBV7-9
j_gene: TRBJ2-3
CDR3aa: CASSLETSRGGTQYF
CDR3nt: TGTGCCAGCAGCTTAGAAACTAGCCGTGGGGGTACGCAGTATTTT

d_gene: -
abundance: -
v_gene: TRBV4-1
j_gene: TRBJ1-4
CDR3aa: CASSQVSQSNEKLFF
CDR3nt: TGCGCCAGCAGCCAAGTATCCCAGTCCAATGAAAAACTGTTTTTT